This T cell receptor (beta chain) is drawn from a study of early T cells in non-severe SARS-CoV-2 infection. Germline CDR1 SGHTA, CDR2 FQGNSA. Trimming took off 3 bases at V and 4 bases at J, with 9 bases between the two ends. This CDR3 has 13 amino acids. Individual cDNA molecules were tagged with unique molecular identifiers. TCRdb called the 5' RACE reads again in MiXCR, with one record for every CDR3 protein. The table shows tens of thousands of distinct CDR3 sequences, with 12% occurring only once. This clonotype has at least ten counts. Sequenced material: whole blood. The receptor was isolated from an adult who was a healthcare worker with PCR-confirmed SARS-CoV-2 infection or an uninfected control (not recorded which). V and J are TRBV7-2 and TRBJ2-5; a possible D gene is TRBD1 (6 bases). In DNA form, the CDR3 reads TGTGCCAGCAGCTTTAACAGGGTAGAGACCCAGTACTTC. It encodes CASSFNRVETQYF.